The entry below gives a single T cell receptor beta chain sequence along with its context. Antigen: not known. Use of 60 Vbeta and 13 Jbeta primers characterized the PCR. Assay used: immunoSEQ multiplex PCR; TCRdb lists only in-frame clones, some missing. The sample holds about 110,000 clones; approximately 73% are singletons and the top ten take approximately 8.4%. This specimen comes from a study of cytomegalovirus exposure and HLA in healthy donors. About the study: When 350 to 500 donors were genotyped, about 86% of them were found to fall in the Caucasian-associated ancestry cluster. Study-level results: Productive rates of about 87% or about 30% were seen for most TCR beta V segments in an earlier analysis. Further analysis, carried out later, found HLA-associated TCR beta chains more clonally expanded than equally common other chains.

The sequenced sample consisted of PBMCs. This TCR was sampled from a man aged 40-55 years in good health and CMV-seronegative.

The CDR3 loop is CAITGQGGNTIYF. The DNA for the CDR3 is TGTGCCATCACCGGACAGGGTGGGAACACCATATATTTT. The genes are TRBV10-3 and TRBJ1-3; 8 nucleotides agree with TRBD1. V dropped 7 bases and J dropped 7; count of bases not matched to a gene: 6. CDR1 and CDR2 (germline): ENHRY, SYGVKD. There are 13 residues in the CDR3.